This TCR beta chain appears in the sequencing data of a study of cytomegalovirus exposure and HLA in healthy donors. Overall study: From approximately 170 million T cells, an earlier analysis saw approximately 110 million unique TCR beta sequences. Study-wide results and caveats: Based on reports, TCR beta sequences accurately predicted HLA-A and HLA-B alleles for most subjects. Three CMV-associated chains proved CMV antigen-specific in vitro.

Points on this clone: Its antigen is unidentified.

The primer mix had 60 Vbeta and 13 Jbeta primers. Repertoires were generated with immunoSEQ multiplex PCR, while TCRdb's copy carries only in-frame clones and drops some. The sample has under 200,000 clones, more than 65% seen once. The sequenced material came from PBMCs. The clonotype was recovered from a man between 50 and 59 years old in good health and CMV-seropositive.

The CDR3 region has the DNA TGTGCCAGCAGTGAAGCGCTCGGCAGGGCGGACTCACCCCTCCACTTT. Encoded protein: CASSEALGRADSPLHF. The chain carries TRBV2 and TRBJ1-6; maybe TRBD1 (5 bases). From germline, CDR1 is SNHLY and CDR2 FYNNEI. The CDR3 loop spans 16 amino acids. Trimming shortened V by 0 bases and J by 10 bases, and 16 bases separated the two germline ends.